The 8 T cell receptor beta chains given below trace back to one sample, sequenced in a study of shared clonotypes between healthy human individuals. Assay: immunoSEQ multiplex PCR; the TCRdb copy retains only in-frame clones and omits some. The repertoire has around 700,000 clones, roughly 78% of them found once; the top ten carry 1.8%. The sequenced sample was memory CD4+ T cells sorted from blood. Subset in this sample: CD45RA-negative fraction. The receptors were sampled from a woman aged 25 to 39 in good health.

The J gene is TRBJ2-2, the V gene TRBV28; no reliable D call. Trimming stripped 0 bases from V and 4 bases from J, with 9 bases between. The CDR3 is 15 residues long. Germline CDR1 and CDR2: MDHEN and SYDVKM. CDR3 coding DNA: TGTGCCAGCAGTTTATGGGTAAAGACCACCGGGGAGCTGTTTTTT. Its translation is CASSLWVKTTGELFF.

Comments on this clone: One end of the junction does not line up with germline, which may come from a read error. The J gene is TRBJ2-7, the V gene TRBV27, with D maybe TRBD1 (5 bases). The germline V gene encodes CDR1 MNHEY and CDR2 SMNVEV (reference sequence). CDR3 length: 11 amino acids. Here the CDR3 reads CASSSSPVRGF. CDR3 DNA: TGTGCCAGCAGTTCAAGTCCCGTAAGGGGCTTC.

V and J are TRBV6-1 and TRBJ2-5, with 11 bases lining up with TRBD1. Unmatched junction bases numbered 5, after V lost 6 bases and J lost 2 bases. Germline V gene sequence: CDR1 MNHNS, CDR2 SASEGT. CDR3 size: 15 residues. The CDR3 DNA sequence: TGTGCCAGCAGAGGGACAGGGGGTCGGCAAGAGACCCAGTACTTC. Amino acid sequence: CASRGTGGRQETQYF.

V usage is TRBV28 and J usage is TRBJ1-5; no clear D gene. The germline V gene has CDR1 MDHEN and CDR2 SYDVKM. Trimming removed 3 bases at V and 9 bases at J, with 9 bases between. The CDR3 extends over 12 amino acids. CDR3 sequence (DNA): TGTGCCAGCAGTTTTGATGTTCGGCCCCAGCATTTT. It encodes CASSFDVRPQHF.

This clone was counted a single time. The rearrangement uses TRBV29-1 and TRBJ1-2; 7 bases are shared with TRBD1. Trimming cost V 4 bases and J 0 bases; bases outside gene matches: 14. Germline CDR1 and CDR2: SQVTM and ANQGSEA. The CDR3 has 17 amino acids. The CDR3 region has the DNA TGCAGCGTTGTGGGCTCAGGGGGGAGTTTAGCTAACTATGGCTACACCTTC. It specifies CSVVGSGGSLANYGYTF.

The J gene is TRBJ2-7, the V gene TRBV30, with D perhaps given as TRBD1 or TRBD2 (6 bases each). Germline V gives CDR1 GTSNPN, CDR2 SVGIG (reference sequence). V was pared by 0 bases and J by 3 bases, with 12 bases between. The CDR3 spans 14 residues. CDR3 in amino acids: CAWSVGGLGYEQYF. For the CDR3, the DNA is TGTGCCTGGAGTGTAGGGGGGCTTGGCTACGAGCAGTACTTC.

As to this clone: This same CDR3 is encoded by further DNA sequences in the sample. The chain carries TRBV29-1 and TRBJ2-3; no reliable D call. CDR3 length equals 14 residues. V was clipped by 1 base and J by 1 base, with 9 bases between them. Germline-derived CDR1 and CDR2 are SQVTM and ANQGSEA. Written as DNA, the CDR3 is TGCAGCGTTGAAGGGGATCGGGGCACAGATACGCAGTATTTT. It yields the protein CSVEGDRGTDTQYF.

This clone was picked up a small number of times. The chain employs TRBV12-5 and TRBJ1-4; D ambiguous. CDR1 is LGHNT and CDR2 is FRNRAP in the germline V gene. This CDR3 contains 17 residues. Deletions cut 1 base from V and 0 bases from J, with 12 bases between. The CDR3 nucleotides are TGTGCTAGTGGTTTGGGAGTCTACCGTGCAACTAATGAAAAACTGTTTTTT. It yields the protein CASGLGVYRATNEKLFF.